The T cell receptor (beta chain) under discussion was sequenced for a study of cytomegalovirus exposure and HLA in healthy donors. General observations from the study: In a later analysis, HLA-C alleles had the fewest associated TCRs, DRB1 alleles the most.

The PCR had 60 Vbeta and 13 Jbeta primers. The assay was immunoSEQ multiplex PCR, and TCRdb's table has in-frame clones only and misses some. The table lists approximately 220,000 clones, over 80% of them singletons. The germline V gene encodes CDR1 SEHNR and CDR2 FQNEAQ (reference sequence). V dropped 4 bases and J dropped 3 bases, with 13 bases sitting between them. The CDR3 covers 14 residues. As concerns this clone: Its matching antigen is unknown.

This sequence joins TRBV7-9 and TRBJ2-7; D is ambiguous. Specimen: PBMCs. This sequence originates from a boy between 2 and 10 years old in good health and CMV-seronegative. CDR3 sequence: CASSSSTNVYEQYF. The CDR3, as DNA: TGTGCCAGCAGCTCGAGTACCAATGTCTACGAGCAGTACTTC.